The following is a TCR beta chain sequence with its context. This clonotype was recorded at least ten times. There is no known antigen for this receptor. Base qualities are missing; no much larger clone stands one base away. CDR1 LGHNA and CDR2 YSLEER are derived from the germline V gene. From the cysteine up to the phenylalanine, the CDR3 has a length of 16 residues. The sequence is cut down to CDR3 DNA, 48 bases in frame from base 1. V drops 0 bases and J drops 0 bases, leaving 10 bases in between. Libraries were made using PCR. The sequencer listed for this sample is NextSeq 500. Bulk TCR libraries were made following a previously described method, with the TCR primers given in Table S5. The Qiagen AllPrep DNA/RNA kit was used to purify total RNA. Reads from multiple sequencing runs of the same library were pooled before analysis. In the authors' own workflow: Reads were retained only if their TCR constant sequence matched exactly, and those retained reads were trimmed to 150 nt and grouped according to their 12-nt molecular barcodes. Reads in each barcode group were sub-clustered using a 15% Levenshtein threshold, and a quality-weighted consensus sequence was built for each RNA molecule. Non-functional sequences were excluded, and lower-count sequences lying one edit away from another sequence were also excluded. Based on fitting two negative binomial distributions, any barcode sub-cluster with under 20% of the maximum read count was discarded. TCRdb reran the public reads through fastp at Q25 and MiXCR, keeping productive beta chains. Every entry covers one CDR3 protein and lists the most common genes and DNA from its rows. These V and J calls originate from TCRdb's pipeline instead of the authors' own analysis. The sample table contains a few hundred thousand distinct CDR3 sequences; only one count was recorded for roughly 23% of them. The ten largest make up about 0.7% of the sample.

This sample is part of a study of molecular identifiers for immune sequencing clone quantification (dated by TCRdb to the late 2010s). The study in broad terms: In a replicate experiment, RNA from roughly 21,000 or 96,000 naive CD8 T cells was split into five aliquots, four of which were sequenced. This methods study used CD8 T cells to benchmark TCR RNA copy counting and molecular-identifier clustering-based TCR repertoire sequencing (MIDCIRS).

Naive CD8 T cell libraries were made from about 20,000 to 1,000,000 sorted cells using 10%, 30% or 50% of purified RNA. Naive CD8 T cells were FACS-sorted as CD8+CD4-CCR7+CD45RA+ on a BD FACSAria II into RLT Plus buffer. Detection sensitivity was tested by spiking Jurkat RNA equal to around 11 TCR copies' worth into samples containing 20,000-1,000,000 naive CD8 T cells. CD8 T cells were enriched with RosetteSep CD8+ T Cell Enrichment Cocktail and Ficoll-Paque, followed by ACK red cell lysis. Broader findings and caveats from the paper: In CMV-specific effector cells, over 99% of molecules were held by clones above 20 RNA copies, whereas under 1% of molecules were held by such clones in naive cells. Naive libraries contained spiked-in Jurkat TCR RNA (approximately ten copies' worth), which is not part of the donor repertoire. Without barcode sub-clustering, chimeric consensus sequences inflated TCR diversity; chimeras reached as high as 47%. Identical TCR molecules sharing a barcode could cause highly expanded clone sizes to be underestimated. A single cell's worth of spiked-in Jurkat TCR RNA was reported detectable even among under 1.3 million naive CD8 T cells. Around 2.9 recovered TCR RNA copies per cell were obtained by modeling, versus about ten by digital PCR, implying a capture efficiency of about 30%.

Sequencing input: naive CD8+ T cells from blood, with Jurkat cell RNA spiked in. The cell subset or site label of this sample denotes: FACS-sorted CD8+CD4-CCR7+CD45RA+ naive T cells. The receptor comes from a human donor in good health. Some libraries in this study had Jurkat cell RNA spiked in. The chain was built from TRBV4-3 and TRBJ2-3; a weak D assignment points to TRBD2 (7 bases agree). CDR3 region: CASSQDRGASTDTQYF. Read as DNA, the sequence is TGCGCCAGCAGCCAAGATCGGGGGGCCAGCACAGATACGCAGTATTTT.